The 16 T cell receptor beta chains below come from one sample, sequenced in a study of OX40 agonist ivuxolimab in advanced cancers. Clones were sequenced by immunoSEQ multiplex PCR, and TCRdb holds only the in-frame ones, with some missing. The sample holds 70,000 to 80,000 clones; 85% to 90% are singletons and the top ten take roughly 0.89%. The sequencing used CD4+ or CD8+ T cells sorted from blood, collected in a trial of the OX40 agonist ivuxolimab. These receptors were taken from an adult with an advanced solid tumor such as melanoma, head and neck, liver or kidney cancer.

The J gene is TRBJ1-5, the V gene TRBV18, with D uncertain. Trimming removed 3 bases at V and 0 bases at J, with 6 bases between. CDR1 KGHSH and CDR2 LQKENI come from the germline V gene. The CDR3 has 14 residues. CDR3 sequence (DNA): TGTGCCAGCTCACCGGAACTTAGCAATCAGCCCCAGCATTTT. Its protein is CASSPELSNQPQHF.

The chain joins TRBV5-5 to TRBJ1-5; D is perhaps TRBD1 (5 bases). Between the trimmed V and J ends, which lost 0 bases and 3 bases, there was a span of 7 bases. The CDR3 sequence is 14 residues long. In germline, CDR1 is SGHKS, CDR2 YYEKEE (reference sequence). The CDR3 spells CASSLAGINQPQHF. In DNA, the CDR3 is TGTGCCAGCAGCTTGGCAGGGATCAATCAGCCCCAGCATTTT.

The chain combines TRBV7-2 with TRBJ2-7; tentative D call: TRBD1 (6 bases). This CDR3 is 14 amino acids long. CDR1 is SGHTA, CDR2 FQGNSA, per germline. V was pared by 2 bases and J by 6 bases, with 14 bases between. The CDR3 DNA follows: TGTGCCAGCAGCTTAAGCGGTCAGGGGCTCGAGCAGTACTTC. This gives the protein CASSLSGQGLEQYF. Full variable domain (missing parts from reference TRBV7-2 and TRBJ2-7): GAGVSQSPSNKVTEKGKDVELRCDPISGHTALYWYRQSLGQGLEFLIYFQGNSAPDKSGLPSDRFSAERTGGSVSTLTIQRTQQEDSAVYLCASSLSGQGLEQYFGPGTRLTVT.

This CDR3 is CASCIGTGSNQPQHF. The DNA for the CDR3 is TGTGCCAGCTGTATTGGCACGGGCAGCAATCAGCCCCAGCATTTT. V is TRBV6-1 and J is TRBJ1-5; D ambiguous. Trimming stripped 8 bases from V and 1 base from J, with 15 bases between. From germline, CDR1 is MNHNS and CDR2 SASEGT. CDR3 length equals 15 residues.

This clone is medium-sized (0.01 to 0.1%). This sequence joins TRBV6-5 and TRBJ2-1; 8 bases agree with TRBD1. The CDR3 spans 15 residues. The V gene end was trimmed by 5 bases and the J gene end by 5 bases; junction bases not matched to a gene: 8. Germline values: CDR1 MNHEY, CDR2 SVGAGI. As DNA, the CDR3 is TGTGCCAGCAGTCAACCGGGACAGGTTAACAATGAGCAGTTCTTC. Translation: CASSQPGQVNNEQFF.

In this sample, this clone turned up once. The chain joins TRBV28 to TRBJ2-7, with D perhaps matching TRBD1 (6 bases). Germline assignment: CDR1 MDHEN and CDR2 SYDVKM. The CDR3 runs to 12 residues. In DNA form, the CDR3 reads TGTGTCGCCGCTCGGGACACATCCGAGCAGTACTTC. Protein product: CVAARDTSEQYF.

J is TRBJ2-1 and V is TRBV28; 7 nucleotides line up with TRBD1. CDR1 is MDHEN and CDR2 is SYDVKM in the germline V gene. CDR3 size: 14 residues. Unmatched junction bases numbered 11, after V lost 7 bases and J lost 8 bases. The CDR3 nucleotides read TGTGCCAGCACTGGGGTGAACAGGGGCTATGAGCAGTTCTTC. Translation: CASTGVNRGYEQFF.

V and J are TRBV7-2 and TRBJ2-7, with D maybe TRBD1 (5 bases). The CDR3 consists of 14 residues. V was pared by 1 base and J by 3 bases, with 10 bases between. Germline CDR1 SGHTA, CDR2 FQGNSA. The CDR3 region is CASSLVQGSYEQYF. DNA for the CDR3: TGTGCCAGCAGCTTAGTCCAGGGCAGCTACGAGCAGTACTTC.

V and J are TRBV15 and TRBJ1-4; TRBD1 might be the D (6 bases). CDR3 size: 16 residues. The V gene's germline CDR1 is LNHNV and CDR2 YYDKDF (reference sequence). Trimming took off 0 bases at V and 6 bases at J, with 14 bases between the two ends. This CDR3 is CATSRDGQLSYEKLFF. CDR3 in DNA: TGTGCCACCAGCAGAGATGGACAGTTATCCTATGAAAAACTGTTTTTT.

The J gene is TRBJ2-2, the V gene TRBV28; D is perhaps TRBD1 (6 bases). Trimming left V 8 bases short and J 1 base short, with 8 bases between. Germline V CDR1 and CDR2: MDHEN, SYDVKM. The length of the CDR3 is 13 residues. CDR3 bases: TGTGCCAGCCAGGGACAGAACACCGGGGAGCTGTTTTTT. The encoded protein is CASQGQNTGELFF.

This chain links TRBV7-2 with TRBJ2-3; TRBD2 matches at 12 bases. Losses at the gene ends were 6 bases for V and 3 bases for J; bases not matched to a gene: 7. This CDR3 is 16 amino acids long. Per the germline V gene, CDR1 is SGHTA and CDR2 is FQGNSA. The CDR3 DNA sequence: TGTGCCAGCAGACCGACTAGCGGGAGAGCGACAGATACGCAGTATTTT. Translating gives CASRPTSGRATDTQYF. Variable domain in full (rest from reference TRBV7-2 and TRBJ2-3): GAGVSQSPSNKVTEKGKDVELRCDPISGHTALYWYRQSLGQGLEFLIYFQGNSAPDKSGLPSDRFSAERTGGSVSTLTIQRTQQEDSAVYLCASRPTSGRATDTQYFGPGTRLTVL.

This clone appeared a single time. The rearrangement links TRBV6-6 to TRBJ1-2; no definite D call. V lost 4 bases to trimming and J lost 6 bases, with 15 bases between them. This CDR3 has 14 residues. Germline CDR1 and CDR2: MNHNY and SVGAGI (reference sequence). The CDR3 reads CASSFPLLIDGYTF. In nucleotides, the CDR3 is TGTGCCAGCAGTTTTCCCCTCTTGATTGATGGCTACACCTTC.

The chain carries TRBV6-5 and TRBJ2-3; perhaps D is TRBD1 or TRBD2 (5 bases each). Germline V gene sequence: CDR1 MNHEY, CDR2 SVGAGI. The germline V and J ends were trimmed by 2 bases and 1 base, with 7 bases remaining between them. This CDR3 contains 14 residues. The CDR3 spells CASSYGGRTDTQYF. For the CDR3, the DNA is TGTGCCAGCAGTTACGGGGGACGCACAGATACGCAGTATTTT.

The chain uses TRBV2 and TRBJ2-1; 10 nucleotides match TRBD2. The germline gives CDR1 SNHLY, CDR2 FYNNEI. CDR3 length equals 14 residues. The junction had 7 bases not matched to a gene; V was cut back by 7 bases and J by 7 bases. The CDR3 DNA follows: TGTGCCAGCACCGTACTAGCGGGGCATAATGAGCAGTTCTTC. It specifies CASTVLAGHNEQFF. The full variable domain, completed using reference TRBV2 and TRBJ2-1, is EPEVTQTPSHQVTQMGQEVILRCVPISNHLYFYWYRQILGQKVEFLVSFYNNEISEKSEIFDDQFSVERPDGSNFTLKIRSTKLEDSAMYFCASTVLAGHNEQFFGPGTRLTVL.

Here the CDR3 DNA reads TGTGCCAGCAGCGAAAGCACAGATACGCAGTATTTT. Protein: CASSESTDTQYF. V usage is TRBV28 and J usage is TRBJ2-3; D uncertain. V was pared by 6 bases and J by 0 bases, with 4 bases between. The V gene's germline CDR1 is MDHEN and CDR2 SYDVKM. CDR3 length equals 12 residues.

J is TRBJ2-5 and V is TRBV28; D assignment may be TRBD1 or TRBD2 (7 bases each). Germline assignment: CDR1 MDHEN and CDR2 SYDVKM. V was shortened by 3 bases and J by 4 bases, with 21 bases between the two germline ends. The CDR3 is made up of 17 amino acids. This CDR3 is CASSFLGTAGRPETQYF. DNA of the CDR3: TGTGCCAGCAGTTTCCTTGGGACAGCGGGGCGCCCAGAGACCCAGTACTTC.